The text below deals with one TCR beta chain. No antigen is known for it. No per-base quality is available; no much larger clone lies one base away. The cohort comprised more than 550 healthy bone marrow donors. At the time of sampling, all cohort members were nominally healthy, though unrecorded immune exposures were likely present. The donor was CMV seronegative and was included in the group of a few hundred seronegative cohort members. Every donor gave a peripheral blood sample, and the peripheral blood mononuclear cells from that sample were used for TCR beta sequencing. Genomic DNA was extracted from the blood cell samples with the Qiagen DNeasy Blood Extraction Kit. The method was the immunoSEQ multiplex PCR assay. For the multiplex PCR, a mixture combining 60 forward primers for TCR Vbeta segments and 13 reverse primers for TCR Jbeta segments was used. A multiplex PCR assay on genomic DNA amplified the CDR3 region of rearranged TCR beta genes. The Illumina HiSeq System was used to sequence the amplified TCR beta libraries as 87-base-pair reads. In the original analysis: Across the 500 to 750 repertoires, a later analysis counted roughly 84 million unique TCR beta chains, 9.5 million to 13 million of which were shared by at least two donors. A nearest-neighbor algorithm error-corrected the raw reads and collapsed the reads into unique sequences, merging closely related sequences to remove PCR and sequencing errors. Alignment of CDR3 sequences to IMGT reference sequences was used to assign V, D and J gene segments. For a sequence to be retained, at least a six-nucleotide match to both a V gene segment and a J gene segment was required. A rearrangement was called productive if the CDR3 had no stop codons and remained in frame with V and J, and every other rearrangement was called non-productive. Following IMGT convention, CDR3 was defined as the stretch from the second conserved V-encoded cysteine up to the conserved J-encoded phenylalanine. In an earlier analysis of around 540 of the donors, sequences lacking an unambiguous match to a single V gene segment were excluded. In an earlier analysis of several hundred of the donors, a V segment was called functional when productive rearrangements were above 56.7%, and segregating when the standard deviation between donors exceeded 5%. To diagnose cytomegalovirus status from the catalog of TCR beta chain sequences, a statistical classification framework was built. In a later analysis, TCR nucleotide sequences were compared against IMGT/GENE-DB human TR gene sequences so that V and J genes could be assigned. Using the TCRdist pipeline, a later analysis assigned CDR3 sequences along with most-parsimonious VDJ recombination scenarios. In a later analysis, each TCR beta chain was defined by its CDR3 amino acid sequence together with its V-gene family, and reads lacking a unique V-gene family were excluded. In a later analysis, 450 to 600 highly shared, low-generation-probability nucleotide sequences were removed to address suspected cross-contamination and a sequencing artifact. In a later analysis, a clonal expansion index for each public chain was calculated from normalized within-repertoire ranks of inferred template counts. In a later analysis, generation probabilities were computed using a VDJ recombination model fitted to out-of-frame rearrangements, and the results were checked against IGoR. In a later analysis, TCR-TCR, TCR-HLA and TCR-CMV co-occurrence was scored with hypergeometric tests, and a repertoire-size bias correction was applied to TCR pairs. To estimate false discovery rates, a later analysis permuted the HLA or CMV assignments 20 times. In a later analysis, co-occurring TCRs were grouped using DBSCAN, and TCRdist sequence similarity was added for clustering within HLA-allele-positive subsets. Repertoires with fewer than 30,000 or more than 120,000 public chains were left out of co-occurrence clustering, as were a handful of repertoires with anomalous nucleotide sharing. In TCRdb, the immuneACCESS table is reduced to in-frame sequences with V and J assigned. These tables do not hold every clone; where another copy was compared, an unresolved V gene accounts for under half, and the others remain unexplained. Clonal size and the V and J genes are those of that table, whereas D and trimming came from the DNA. A total of roughly 230,000 clones appear in this sample, around 90% of them only once. The ten most abundant clones make up 1.7% of the sample.

This specimen belongs to a study of cytomegalovirus exposure and HLA in healthy donors (dated by TCRdb to about 2017). In terms of the full investigation: According to an earlier analysis of a few hundred of the donors, about 179 million T cells yielded 120 million or so unique TCR beta sequences and around 280 Gb of sequence data. The number of typed donors differed by locus: about 629-630 for A, B, C, DRB1 and DQB1; 500 to 550 for DQA1; approximately 600 for DPA1; and roughly 450 for DPB1. Approximately 300 gigabases of sequencing data and 91 million or so unique TCR sequences made up an early release that covered some 640 HLA-typed donors. The study profiled the T cell repertoires of 500 to 800 subjects by immunosequencing and related them to cytomegalovirus serostatus. In an earlier analysis of around 540 of the donors, high-throughput TCR beta sequencing was used to judge whether each TCR beta V gene segment behaved as functional or pseudogenic. Rather than drawing on any new phenotypic data, the later analysis identified candidate immune exposures from TCR beta sequences and the way those sequences occurred across donors. High-throughput TCR immunosequencing, statistical association of individual TCRs with disease status, and machine learning were combined to predict cytomegalovirus infection status. A few DR-DQ haplotypes were handled as single units for association and clustering because linkage in the cohort was strong. A later analysis re-analyzed previously published TCR beta repertoires from roughly 690 donors and added high-resolution HLA genotyping to study TCR occurrence patterns. Among a few hundred genotyped donors of the cohort, an average of 235,054 unique TCR beta nucleotide sequences were sequenced per donor, around a sixth of them non-productive. Besides the first cohort of under 700 subjects, a separate validation cohort made up of 120 different subjects was used. The study was designed to test whether signatures of past pathogen exposure could be identified by cataloging public T cell receptors. HLA typing included class I and class II loci at four-digit resolution. Donor age, sex, ethnicity and CMV serostatus were compiled alongside the repertoire data. A later genetic analysis took genome-wide SNP genotypes for about 55% of the 666 donors and used that subset as a discovery cohort. Among the roughly 390 genotyped donors, approximately 81% belonged to the genetic ancestry cluster associated with self-reported Caucasian donors. Every repertoire in the discovery cohort had been generated on one and the same sequencing platform.

The paper's findings and limits, for the study overall: Compared with equally common non-associated chains, HLA-associated TCR beta chains in a later analysis were more clonally expanded and had lower generation probabilities. In this cohort, only TCR beta chains were sequenced, and detectable features were limited by the absence of alpha or paired-chain data. A later genetic analysis associated a missense DCLRE1C variant with V-gene and J-gene trimming of TCR beta chains, and an independent cohort replicated the association. Strong co-occurrence of HLA alleles, especially DR and DQ, made assigning TCR associations to individual alleles difficult. Roughly uniform sequencing depth across donors was assumed in presence/absence analyses, although this assumption may not hold. According to a later genetic analysis, donors in an Asian-associated ancestry cluster had fewer N-insertions in productive TCRs than the approximately 710-donor mean. The classifier was reported to diagnose cytomegalovirus status with high specificity and sensitivity in both the original and validation cohorts. In vitro tests confirmed that a few of the cytomegalovirus-associated TCR beta chains recognize cytomegalovirus antigens. CMV serostatus was the only immune exposure information available for the cohort. A further reported finding was that TCR beta sequences accurately predicted the HLA-A and HLA-B alleles for most subjects in the first cohort. In a later analysis, the rate of TCR association differed among HLA loci, with DRB1 alleles having the most associated TCRs and HLA-C alleles having the fewest. Correlated functional status among segregating V segments might be attributable to linkage disequilibrium, but an unknown experimental factor could not be ruled out. The earlier analysis of about 600 of the donors excluded some 16 rarely observed V segments, including chromosome 9 orphons, because counts were too low. Most CMV-associated TCR beta chains appeared to be HLA-restricted in a later analysis, and the HLA associations seemed to be driven largely by CMV exposure. According to a later analysis, parvovirus B19, influenza, CMV and Epstein-Barr virus appeared linked to several top co-occurrence clusters. Most TCR sequences were observed very rarely across donors, whereas some public TCRs were present in many individuals. In the study, around 150 TCR beta chains were listed as associated with cytomegalovirus. A cluster of highly shared sequence variants was judged likely to be a technical artifact of the sequencing pipeline. The authors suggested that the approach could potentially be extended to other disease states and immunological phenotypes. HLA typing was unavailable for some donors at each locus, so association tests used only the typed subset. Broadly in line with IMGT annotations, most TCR beta V segments showed up in productive rearrangements about 87% or about 30% of the time in an earlier analysis of 450 to 600 of the donors. At a false discovery rate of 0.05, a later analysis linked around 15,000 TCR beta sequences to specific HLA alleles.

The clonotype originates from a girl aged 2-15 years in good health and CMV-seronegative. The specimen sequenced was PBMCs.

Read as DNA, the sequence is TGTGCCAGCAGCCCAAATTCTGGGGCCAACGTCCTGACTTTC. This codes for CASSPNSGANVLTF. The V and J segments used are TRBV7-2 and TRBJ2-6; the D gene cannot be named for sure. The CDR3, cysteine through phenylalanine, is 14 amino acids long. Only the CDR3 region is kept as DNA, spanning 42 bases read in frame from base 1. V and J are truncated by 5 bases and 1 base respectively, leaving an intervening sequence of 6 bases. Looking up the germline V gene yields CDR1 SGHTA and CDR2 FQGNSA.